Listed below are T cell receptor beta chains from one sample, sequenced in a study of early stage breast cancer tumors. TCRdb's copy holds only in-frame clones and misses some; the assay was immunoSEQ multiplex PCR. The sample contains tens of thousands of clones, roughly four fifths of which appear only once. The sample was breast tumor tissue. The source is a person in their thirties with breast cancer. Both conserved end residues are trimmed from each CDR3. Each record gives: CDR3 length, J gene, V gene, D gene, CDR3 protein. D genes are given only for firm matches.

13 TRBJ2-7 TRBV6-5 NA ASSYSTGSAYEQY
14 TRBJ1-3 TRBV25-1 TRBD1 ASSQRGQGSGNTIY
10 TRBJ1-4 TRBV5-1 TRBD1 ASSRQGEKLF
12 TRBJ1-1 TRBV10-1 NA ASAAGVGSTEAF
12 TRBJ2-3 TRBV7-9 NA ASSLATDTDTQY
14 TRBJ2-5 TRBV5-1 NA ASSLGGAGTQETQY
13 TRBJ1-5 TRBV15 NA ATSRDTGSGQPQH
15 TRBJ2-2 TRBV19 TRBD1 ASTPDRALMNTGELF
18 TRBJ2-7 TRBV4-3 TRBD2 ASSQSRGTSGRVRPYEQY
10 TRBJ1-2 TRBV29-1 NA SVEPGSMGYT
12 TRBJ1-2 TRBV11-2 NA ASSESRGSRGYT
15 TRBJ2-6 TRBV6-1 TRBD1 ASSAQGAGSGANVLT
13 TRBJ2-7 TRBV7-9 NA ASSLVTGAIFEQY
7 TRBJ1-6 TRBV10-3 NA ARNSPLH
13 TRBJ1-1 TRBV6-4 NA ASSDRPGVNTEAF
15 TRBJ2-3 TRBV19 NA ASSINGLPIRGDTQY
12 TRBJ1-1 TRBV7-2 NA ASSFSRGNTEAF
12 TRBJ1-1 TRBV7-9 TRBD1 ASSRTGEGAEAF
15 TRBJ2-7 TRBV4-3 TRBD2 ASSQALTSGEAYEQY
14 TRBJ1-3 TRBV18 NA ASSPKATGSGNTIY
11 TRBJ1-2 TRBV19 TRBD1 ASTTRGNYGYT
13 TRBJ2-3 TRBV11-2 TRBD2 ASSGGLAGRNTQY
14 TRBJ2-1 TRBV29-1 TRBD1 SVEGGRQGAVNEQF